These 22 T cell receptor beta chains share one sample of origin, sequenced in a study of PD-1 blockade in classical Hodgkin lymphoma. The table came from immunoSEQ multiplex PCR; TCRdb's copy has only in-frame clones and leaves some out. The table lists 4,500 or so clones, 78% of them singletons. Patients all relapsed after autologous stem cell transplantation, and there was variation in brentuximab vedotin exposure. It was by magnetic negative selection that CD4+ T cells were purified from thawed PBMCs. Sequenced material: CD4+ T cells from blood, taken at baseline. The receptors were gathered from a human donor with classical Hodgkin lymphoma.

The chain recombines TRBV20-1 with TRBJ1-1, with D unclear. The CDR3 spans 11 residues. Germline V lookup: CDR1 DFQATT, CDR2 SNEGSKA (reference sequence). Between the trimmed V and J ends, which lost 2 bases and 7 bases, there was a span of 8 bases. The CDR3 coding sequence is TGCAGTGCTAGAAGAGCCCGTGAAGCTTTCTTT. Its translation is CSARRAREAFF.

The rearrangement uses TRBV6-6 and TRBJ1-5, with D maybe TRBD1 (5 bases). The CDR3 extends over 15 amino acids. Trimming stripped 5 bases from V and 2 bases from J, with 13 bases between. Germline CDR1 is MNHNY and CDR2 is SVGAGI (reference sequence). CDR3 in DNA: TGTGCCAGCAGTCCAAGGGGACGTGGCAATCAGCCCCAGCATTTT. Protein product: CASSPRGRGNQPQHF.

V and J are TRBV11-1 and TRBJ1-6; maybe TRBD1 (5 bases). The CDR3 runs to 16 residues. V dropped 0 bases and J dropped 14 bases, with 20 bases sitting between them. CDR1 is SGHAT, CDR2 FQDESV, per germline (reference sequence). The CDR3 DNA reads TGTGCCAGCAGCTTAGCGTCAGGGCGGACCGGTGAGACCCTCCACTTT. Translated: CASSLASGRTGETLHF.

This clone was counted only a few times. V and J are TRBV7-3 and TRBJ2-5; the D gene could be TRBD1 or TRBD2 (6 bases each). The V end was cut by 6 bases, the J end by 5 bases, with 16 bases between. The CDR3 runs to 14 residues. Germline CDR1 is SGHTA and CDR2 is FQGTGA. The CDR3 DNA follows: TGTGCCAGCAGTCCGTCGGGGGCAGAGGAGACCCAGTACTTC. Its protein is CASSPSGAEETQYF.

The V gene is TRBV27, the J gene TRBJ2-1, with D perhaps TRBD2 (6 bases). Between the trimmed V and J ends, which lost 2 bases and 4 bases, there was a span of 15 bases. The germline V gene has CDR1 MNHEY and CDR2 SMNVEV (reference sequence). CDR3 length equals 16 residues. CDR3 protein: CASSLHFGLSYNEQFF. The CDR3 DNA is TGTGCCAGCAGTTTACATTTTGGACTAAGTTACAATGAGCAGTTCTTC.

The chain uses TRBV5-5 and TRBJ2-7; no reliable D call. Looked up from germline, CDR1 is SGHKS and CDR2 is YYEKEE (reference sequence). This CDR3 spans 12 amino acids. V was clipped by 1 base and J by 4 bases, with 6 bases between them. CDR3 DNA: TGTGCCAGCAGCTTGCTGGGATACGAGCAGTACTTC. Encoded protein: CASSLLGYEQYF.

The chain combines TRBV7-3 with TRBJ2-3; D gene uncertain. The V end lost 0 bases, the J end lost 2 bases, and 12 bases lay between the germline ends. Germline CDR1 is SGHTA and CDR2 is FQGTGA. The CDR3 consists of 16 residues. Written as DNA, the CDR3 is TGTGCCAGCAGCTTAACGTTCCGGCCTACCACAGATACGCAGTATTTT. Protein product: CASSLTFRPTTDTQYF.

There are a few counts of this clone. The chain joins TRBV7-9 to TRBJ1-1; no reliable D call. Germline V gene sequence: CDR1 SEHNR, CDR2 FQNEAQ (reference sequence). Trimming removed 1 base from V and 7 bases from J, with 7 bases in between. The CDR3 has 12 residues. The CDR3 nucleotides are TGTGCCAGCAGCTTAGGGCAGCTTGAAGCTTTCTTT. This sequence encodes CASSLGQLEAFF. Based on the CDR3 plus reference TRBV7-9 and TRBJ1-1, the full variable domain is DTGVSQNPRHKITKRGQNVTFRCDPISEHNRLYWYRQTLGQGPEFLTYFQNEAQLEKSRLLSDRFSAERPKGSFSTLEIQRTEQGDSAMYLCASSLGQLEAFFGQGTRLTVV.

This clone was seen a few times. The chain carries TRBV6-1 and TRBJ1-3; D might be TRBD1 (5 bases). Per the germline V gene, CDR1 is MNHNS and CDR2 is SASEGT. V was shortened by 1 base and J by 4 bases, with 14 bases between the two germline ends. The CDR3 sequence is 16 residues long. This chain's CDR3 is CASSEGGSVGGNTIYF. CDR3 DNA sequence: TGTGCCAGCAGTGAAGGGGGCAGCGTCGGGGGAAACACCATATATTTT.

The genes are TRBV5-5 and TRBJ1-2; D ambiguous. CDR1 and CDR2 from the germline V gene are SGHKS and YYEKEE (reference sequence). V was clipped by 1 base and J by 4 bases, with 8 bases between them. The CDR3 totals 13 residues. The CDR3 sequence is CASSLSGSYGYTF. The CDR3 DNA follows: TGTGCCAGCAGCTTGTCGGGGAGCTATGGCTACACCTTC.

This chain connects TRBV27 to TRBJ1-2; perhaps TRBD1 as D (5 bases). The CDR3 extends over 16 amino acids. CDR1 MNHEY and CDR2 SMNVEV come from the germline V gene (reference sequence). V lost 4 bases to trimming and J lost 1 base, with 16 bases between them. CDR3 DNA: TGTGCCAGCAGTTCCCAGGGAGGGAAATATAACTATGGCTACACCTTC. Encoded protein: CASSSQGGKYNYGYTF.

This chain links TRBV6-5 with TRBJ2-7; D perhaps matches TRBD1 (6 bases). The CDR3 is 14 residues long. CDR1 and CDR2 from the germline V gene are MNHEY and SVGAGI. V lost 6 bases to trimming and J lost 7 bases, with 19 bases between them. The CDR3 loop is CASSTANRAGEQYF. Written as DNA, the CDR3 is TGTGCCAGCAGCACAGCCAACAGGGCTGGAGAGCAGTACTTC.

The rearrangement uses TRBV7-2 and TRBJ2-7, with TRBD1 identical over 7 bases. The V gene's germline CDR1 is SGHTA and CDR2 FQGNSA. The CDR3 is 13 amino acids. The V gene end was trimmed by 3 bases and the J gene end by 6 bases; junction bases not matched to a gene: 5. The CDR3, as DNA: TGTGCCAGCAGCTTCTCGGCAGGGGGCGAGCAGTACTTC. Its translation is CASSFSAGGEQYF. The entire variable domain, with the rest obtained from reference TRBV7-2 and TRBJ2-7, is as follows: GAGVSQSPSNKVTEKGKDVELRCDPISGHTALYWYRQSLGQGLEFLIYFQGNSAPDKSGLPSDRFSAERTGGSVSTLTIQRTQQEDSAVYLCASSFSAGGEQYFGPGTRLTVT.

J is TRBJ1-1 and V is TRBV5-1, with D perhaps TRBD1 (5 bases). The V end lost 4 bases, the J end lost 1 base, and 17 bases lay between the germline ends. The CDR3 consists of 16 residues. CDR1 is SGHRS and CDR2 is YFSETQ in the germline V gene. In nucleotides, the CDR3 is TGCGCCAGCAGCGGTGGGACCTACTCTGCGAACACTGAAGCTTTCTTT. Its protein is CASSGGTYSANTEAFF. Full variable domain (rest looked up from reference TRBV5-1 and TRBJ1-1): KAGVTQTPRYLIKTRGQQVTLSCSPISGHRSVSWYQQTPGQGLQFLFEYFSETQRNKGNFPGRFSGRQFSNSRSEMNVSTLELGDSALYLCASSGGTYSANTEAFFGQGTRLTVV.

The CDR3 region is CASSVGGPNTEAFF. The CDR3, as DNA: TGTGCCAGCAGTGTGGGGGGACCCAACACTGAAGCTTTCTTT. This sequence joins TRBV25-1 and TRBJ1-1; perhaps TRBD1 as D (5 bases). V gave up 4 bases and J gave up 2 bases, with 11 bases separating them. Germline assignment: CDR1 MGHDK and CDR2 SYGVNS. This CDR3 has 14 amino acids.

The V gene is TRBV10-1, the J gene TRBJ2-5; tentative D call: TRBD2 (5 bases). Germline lookup yields CDR1 WNHNN and CDR2 SYGVQD (reference sequence). The CDR3 length is 15 residues. V gave up 4 bases and J gave up 0 bases, with 12 bases separating them. CDR3 protein: CASSAGRGYQETQYF. The CDR3 DNA follows: TGCGCCAGCAGTGCCGGACGGGGATACCAAGAGACCCAGTACTTC.

In this sample, this clone turned up a few times. This sequence joins TRBV28 and TRBJ1-5; 7 bases map to TRBD1. J lost 2 bases, V lost 7 bases, and 8 bases had no gene match. Per germline, CDR1 MDHEN and CDR2 SYDVKM. The CDR3 sequence is 15 residues long. The CDR3 DNA reads TGTGCCAGCATTCCCGACAGGGTAGGCAATCAGCCCCAGCATTTT. Translation gives CASIPDRVGNQPQHF.

This clone occurred a few times. The gene calls are TRBV18 and TRBJ1-2; the D is unclear. Per the germline V gene, CDR1 is KGHSH and CDR2 is LQKENI. Trimming left V 0 bases short and J 4 bases short, with 9 bases between. CDR3 length equals 14 residues. The CDR3 DNA is TGTGCCAGCTCACCACCCGGACGGCCCTATGGCTACACCTTC. The encoded protein is CASSPPGRPYGYTF.

V and J are TRBV7-2 and TRBJ2-1; 8 bases agree with TRBD2. CDR1 SGHTA and CDR2 FQGNSA come from the germline V gene. The CDR3 is made up of 14 amino acids. The ends lost 1 base at V and 15 bases at J; junction bases unmatched: 11. The DNA for the CDR3 is TGTGCCAGCAGCTTAGACGCCGGCCGGACTAGCCCGTTCTTC. Protein: CASSLDAGRTSPFF.

This clone was detected only once. V is TRBV11-3 and J is TRBJ2-3; D possibly corresponds to TRBD2 (5 bases). Germline lookup yields CDR1 SGHNT and CDR2 YENEEA. The CDR3 is made up of 15 amino acids. V lost 5 bases, J lost 0 bases, and 12 bases lay in between. CDR3 DNA sequence: TGTGCCAGCAGCCCGGGGAGCGCTAGCACAGATACGCAGTATTTT. Its translation is CASSPGSASTDTQYF.

This clone was recorded once. The chain employs TRBV7-8 and TRBJ2-7; a possible D gene is TRBD1 (6 bases). The CDR3 extends over 13 amino acids. Germline CDR1 and CDR2: SGHVS and FQNEAQ. V lost 5 bases to trimming and J lost 3 bases, with 11 bases between them. The CDR3 region is CASSLGQLYEQYV. The CDR3 region has the DNA TGTGCCAGCAGCCTCGGACAGCTCTACGAGCAGTACGTC.

This sequence joins TRBV6-6 and TRBJ1-1; D ambiguous. Germline V gene sequence: CDR1 MNHNY, CDR2 SVGAGI (reference sequence). V was clipped by 8 bases and J by 5 bases, with 12 bases between them. CDR3 length: 12 residues. In DNA form, the CDR3 reads TGTGCCAGCTCACGGGCGAGGACTGAAGCTTTCTTT. Its translation is CASSRARTEAFF.